These 23 T cell receptor beta chains share one sample of origin, sequenced in a study of blood T cell repertoires in COVID-19. This table comes from immunoSEQ multiplex PCR, and its TCRdb copy is limited to in-frame clones, with some not included. This sample has 200,000 or so clones, with about 87% found just once. The specimen sequenced was PBMCs or T cells enriched from blood (not recorded which). These receptors all stem from a woman aged 25 to 45 who had been exposed to COVID-19.

This clone was observed a handful of times. This chain joins TRBV14 and TRBJ2-3; D unresolved. CDR1 SGHDN and CDR2 FVKESK come from the germline V gene. The CDR3 has 18 amino acids. The ends were cut back, 4 bases at V and 0 bases at J, with 20 bases in the middle. The CDR3 nucleotides are TGTGCCAGCAGCCTCAGAATGGCAGCAGGCCATAGCACAGATACGCAGTATTTT. Its translation: CASSLRMAAGHSTDTQYF.

The chain couples TRBV19 to TRBJ2-3; a possible D gene is TRBD2 (6 bases). CDR3 length equals 15 residues. Between the trimmed V and J ends, which lost 2 bases and 2 bases, there was a span of 11 bases. CDR1 and CDR2 (germline): LNHDA, SQIVND (reference sequence). In DNA form, the CDR3 reads TGTGCCAGTAGTATAAGGGACTTACCCACAGATACGCAGTATTTT. This sequence encodes CASSIRDLPTDTQYF.

This chain links TRBV7-3 with TRBJ2-3; TRBD2 matches 11 bases. The germline gives CDR1 SGHTA, CDR2 FQGTGA. CDR3 length: 15 residues. V lost 6 bases and J lost 4; bases outside the gene matches: 6. In DNA, the CDR3 is TGTGCCAGCAGGACTACTAGCGGGAGCGCAGATACGCAGTATTTT. As protein: CASRTTSGSADTQYF.

The chain links TRBV13 to TRBJ2-1; a weak D match, TRBD2 (5 bases). The length of the CDR3 is 13 residues. The germline V and J ends were trimmed by 4 bases and 3 bases, with 7 bases remaining between them. Per the germline V gene, CDR1 is PRHDT and CDR2 is FYEKMQ (reference sequence). CDR3 sequence: CASSSRDYNEQFF. The CDR3, as DNA: TGTGCCAGCAGCTCCCGGGACTACAATGAGCAGTTCTTC. The full variable domain, in which reference TRBV13 and TRBJ2-1 provide the parts outside the CDR3, is AAGVIQSPRHLIKEKRETATLKCYPIPRHDTVYWYQQGPGQDPQFLISFYEKMQSDKGSIPDRFSAQQFSDYHSELNMSSLELGDSALYFCASSSRDYNEQFFGPGTRLTVL.

Only one count was recorded for this clone. The CDR3 sequence: CASSPGTAEGYTF. CDR3 sequence (DNA): TGCGCCAGCAGCCCCGGGACAGCGGAGGGCTACACCTTC. This chain links TRBV5-1 with TRBJ1-2, with TRBD1 matching over 7 bases. V shed 4 bases, J shed 8 bases, and the junction held 8 bases outside the gene matches. Germline-derived CDR1 and CDR2 are SGHRS and YFSETQ. CDR3 size: 13 residues.

The rearrangement uses TRBV5-6 and TRBJ2-3; 9 nucleotides align to TRBD1. The CDR3 loop spans 16 amino acids. CDR1 SGHDT and CDR2 YYEEEE come from the germline V gene. V was clipped by 4 bases and J by 3 bases; unmatched bases: 9. CDR3 residues: CASSTGTGFGTDTQYF. Here the CDR3 DNA reads TGTGCCAGCAGCACCGGGACAGGGTTTGGGACAGATACGCAGTATTTT.

V gene TRBV2 combines with J gene TRBJ1-1, with TRBD1 as a possible D gene (5 bases). Deletions cut 6 bases from V and 1 base from J, with 9 bases between. The CDR3 covers 13 residues. Germline values: CDR1 SNHLY, CDR2 FYNNEI. The CDR3 DNA reads TGTGCCAGCAGGCTCGGGGGGAACACTGAAGCTTTCTTT. Protein sequence: CASRLGGNTEAFF. Filled out from reference TRBV2 and TRBJ1-1, the complete variable domain reads EPEVTQTPSHQVTQMGQEVILRCVPISNHLYFYWYRQILGQKVEFLVSFYNNEISEKSEIFDDQFSVERPDGSNFTLKIRSTKLEDSAMYFCASRLGGNTEAFFGQGTRLTVV.

The rearrangement uses TRBV7-2 and TRBJ2-1; D gene uncertain. CDR1 SGHTA and CDR2 FQGNSA come from the germline V gene. Deletions cut 5 bases from V and 0 bases from J, with 11 bases between. This CDR3 comprises 15 residues. In nucleotides, the CDR3 is TGTGCCAGCAGCCTGAGCGTAAGCTCCTACAATGAGCAGTTCTTC. It specifies CASSLSVSSYNEQFF.

CDR3 loop: CASSEGGLAELRSTDTQYF. DNA for the CDR3: TGTGCCAGCAGTGAGGGGGGACTAGCTGAACTACGATCCACAGATACGCAGTATTTT. The rearrangement links TRBV2 to TRBJ2-3, with 9 bases identical to TRBD2. V was pared by 3 bases and J by 2 bases, with 15 bases of the junction left unmatched. CDR1 and CDR2 from the germline V gene are SNHLY and FYNNEI. This CDR3 is built from 19 residues.

V usage is TRBV12-5 and J usage is TRBJ1-6; TRBD1 agrees at 7 bases. The CDR3 is 15 residues long. V lost 2 bases and J lost 7; bases outside the gene matches: 5. Germline assignment: CDR1 LGHNT and CDR2 FRNRAP. The CDR3 bases are TGTGCTAGTGGTTTGACGACAGGGTTCAATTCACCCCTCCACTTT. Amino acids: CASGLTTGFNSPLHF. Variable domain in full (rest from reference TRBV12-5 and TRBJ1-6): DARVTQTPRHKVTEMGQEVTMRCQPILGHNTVFWYRQTMMQGLELLAYFRNRAPLDDSGMPKDRFSAEMPDATLATLKIQPSEPRDSAVYFCASGLTTGFNSPLHFGNGTRLTVT.

The genes are TRBV2 and TRBJ2-3, with 12 bases lining up with TRBD1. Germline CDR1 and CDR2: SNHLY and FYNNEI. Unmatched junction bases numbered 10, after V lost 6 bases and J lost 6 bases. This CDR3 comprises 16 residues. The CDR3 nucleotides are TGTGCCAGCAGGTTCCCGGGACAGGGGGCCGGGGATACGCAGTATTTT. Protein sequence: CASRFPGQGAGDTQYF.

The chain couples TRBV30 to TRBJ2-1, with D perhaps TRBD2 (5 bases). The CDR3 is made up of 15 amino acids. From germline, CDR1 is GTSNPN and CDR2 SVGIG (reference sequence). The V end was cut by 2 bases, the J end by 6 bases, with 17 bases between. The CDR3 DNA follows: TGTGCCTGGAGTCCCGCTAGCCAAAGAGGCAATGAGCAGTTCTTC. This sequence encodes CAWSPASQRGNEQFF. Drawing the rest from reference TRBV30 and TRBJ2-1, the complete variable domain is SQTIHQWPATLVQPVGSPLSLECTVEGTSNPNLYWYRQAAGRGLQLLFYSVGIGQISSEVPQNLSASRPQDRQFILSSKKLLLSDSGFYLCAWSPASQRGNEQFFGPGTRLTVL.

The chain links TRBV5-4 to TRBJ2-7; D is ambiguous. The V and J ends lost 3 bases and 2 bases respectively, with 9 bases between them. The CDR3 contains 13 residues. The germline V gene encodes CDR1 SGHNT and CDR2 YYREEE (reference sequence). The CDR3 region is CASSSPSPYEQYF. The CDR3 DNA follows: TGTGCCAGCAGCTCCCCATCCCCCTACGAGCAGTACTTC. Complete variable domain (other parts from reference TRBV5-4 and TRBJ2-7): ETGVTQSPTHLIKTRGQQVTLRCSSQSGHNTVSWYQQALGQGPQFIFQYYREEENGRGNFPPRFSGLQFPNYSSELNVNALELDDSALYLCASSSPSPYEQYFGPGTRLTVT.

The genes are TRBV3-1 (or the pseudogene TRBV3-2) and TRBJ1-2; 10 bases align to TRBD1. The junction had 9 bases not matched to a gene; V was cut back by 4 bases and J by 4 bases. Germline V CDR1 and CDR2: LGHDT, YNNKEL (reference sequence). This CDR3 has 16 amino acids. In DNA form, the CDR3 reads TGTGCCAGCAGCCTTTTACCCCGACAGGGGGCCTATGGCTACACCTTC. Translating gives CASSLLPRQGAYGYTF.

The rearrangement uses TRBV6-5 and TRBJ2-7, with 7 bases fitting TRBD1. There are 14 residues in the CDR3. Germline V gene sequence: CDR1 MNHEY, CDR2 SVGAGI. V trimming: 4 bases; J trimming: 3 bases; junction bases outside the gene matches: 6. In nucleotides, the CDR3 is TGTGCCAGCAGTTCCGGGACAGAGATCTACGAGCAGTACTTC. This sequence encodes CASSSGTEIYEQYF.

The sample holds one count of this clone. The chain uses TRBV15 and TRBJ2-3; 11 bases map to TRBD2. This CDR3 is 16 amino acids long. Per the germline V gene, CDR1 is LNHNV and CDR2 is YYDKDF (reference sequence). Unmatched junction bases numbered 3, after V lost 1 base and J lost 3 bases. CDR3 nucleotides: TGTGCCACCAGCAGAGTACTAGCGGGAGATACAGATACGCAGTATTTT. Translated: CATSRVLAGDTDTQYF.

The rearrangement uses TRBV28 and TRBJ2-7; 7 bases are shared with TRBD1. The CDR3 spans 16 residues. CDR1 is MDHEN and CDR2 is SYDVKM in the germline V gene. V gave up 5 bases and J gave up 0 bases; unmatched junction bases: 10. In DNA, the CDR3 is TGTGCCAGCAGTCCGGGGTTTGGGACAGCCTCCTACGAGCAGTACTTC. Its protein product is CASSPGFGTASYEQYF.

The genes are TRBV7-9 and TRBJ2-5; 9 nucleotides agree with TRBD1. Trimming at V came to 1 base and at J to 2 bases, leaving 11 bases not matched to a gene. CDR3 length: 18 amino acids. CDR1 and CDR2 from the germline V gene are SEHNR and FQNEAQ (reference sequence). The CDR3 sequence is CASSLGRDRALGQETQYF. The CDR3 nucleotides are TGTGCCAGCAGCTTAGGTCGGGACAGGGCCCTGGGGCAAGAGACCCAGTACTTC.

This chain connects TRBV27 to TRBJ2-1, with 7 positions matching TRBD2. CDR3 length: 20 amino acids. Germline V gives CDR1 MNHEY, CDR2 SMNVEV (reference sequence). Trimming cost V 7 bases and J 4 bases; bases outside gene matches: 25. CDR3 coding DNA: TGTGCCAGCAAAGTAGGGACGGGGGGATCCGGGTGGGGGGAATACAATGAGCAGTTCTTC. It codes for CASKVGTGGSGWGEYNEQFF.

The chain joins TRBV20-1 to TRBJ2-7; 9 nucleotides agree with TRBD2. Germline assignment: CDR1 DFQATT and CDR2 SNEGSKA (reference sequence). The CDR3 is 16 residues long. V was pared by 3 bases and J by 6 bases, with 15 bases of the junction left unmatched. The CDR3 spells CSASGGRAVFNIEQYF. CDR3 coding DNA: TGCAGTGCTAGTGGCGGGAGGGCCGTATTTAATATCGAGCAGTACTTC.

The chain has TRBV10-2 and TRBJ2-5; the D gene is possibly TRBD2 (6 bases). This CDR3 contains 16 residues. Per germline, CDR1 WSHSY and CDR2 SAAADI. V was trimmed by 7 bases and J by 3 bases, leaving 21 bases between them. The CDR3 sequence is CASTVGPELAEETQYF. In nucleotides, the CDR3 is TGCGCCAGCACCGTAGGCCCCGAACTAGCAGAAGAGACCCAGTACTTC.

The rearrangement joins TRBV20-1 to TRBJ1-1; unclear D gene. Germline CDR1 DFQATT, CDR2 SNEGSKA (reference sequence). The V end lost 7 bases, the J end lost 4 bases, and 10 bases lay between the germline ends. The CDR3 spans 11 residues. CDR3 protein: CSGGSGTEAFF. CDR3 coding DNA: TGCAGTGGAGGGTCGGGCACTGAAGCTTTCTTT.

This chain joins TRBV19 and TRBJ1-5, with 7 nucleotides matching TRBD1. The CDR3 runs 15 residues. With V trimmed by 3 bases and J by 4 bases, 6 bases remained unmatched. The germline CDR1 and CDR2 sequences are LNHDA and SQIVND (reference sequence). The DNA of the CDR3 is TGTGCCAGTAGTATTGGGGCCAGGGGGAATCAGCCCCAGCATTTT. It specifies CASSIGARGNQPQHF.